One and the same sample provided the 15 T cell receptor beta chains below, sequenced in a study of blood T cell repertoires in COVID-19. Using immunoSEQ multiplex PCR, the repertoire was profiled, and TCRdb retains in-frame clones only, with some absent. The sample holds tens of thousands of clones; 88% are singletons and the top ten take 3% to 3.5%. The specimen sequenced was peripheral blood. The receptor set was obtained from a man in his forties or fifties with active COVID-19.

The chain joins TRBV12-3 or TRBV12-4 to TRBJ1-3; D gene ambiguous. With 5 bases removed from V and 4 bases from J, the gap between germline ends came to 9 bases. The length of the CDR3 is 13 residues. The CDR3 spells CASSLKAGNTIYF. CDR3 nucleotide sequence: TGTGCCAGCAGTCTCAAAGCGGGAAACACCATATATTTT.

The rearrangement links TRBV11-2 to TRBJ2-2, with 7 nucleotides matching TRBD1. Germline V gives CDR1 SGHAT, CDR2 FQNNGV. The V segment lost 1 base and the J segment 8 bases; nucleotides outside the gene matches: 10. This CDR3 comprises 16 residues. The CDR3 DNA is TGTGCCAGCAGCTTAGGGATAGGGGGCGCGTCAGGGGAGCTGTTTTTT. Translating it yields CASSLGIGGASGELFF.

This chain uses TRBV6-4 with TRBJ2-3; D remains unclear. Trimming cost V 6 bases and J 4 bases, with 8 bases left between them. Germline CDR1 reads MRHNA; CDR2 reads SNTAGT. CDR3 length: 12 residues. The CDR3 protein is CASRYPADTQYF. In DNA form, the CDR3 reads TGTGCCAGCAGGTATCCTGCAGATACGCAGTATTTT.

The CDR3 here is CASSIDRGPNQPQHF. The CDR3 DNA is TGTGCCAGTAGTATAGACAGGGGGCCCAATCAGCCCCAGCATTTT. V usage is TRBV19 and J usage is TRBJ1-5, with 8 nucleotides matching TRBD1. The CDR3 consists of 15 residues. V dropped 0 bases and J dropped 3; count of bases not matched to a gene: 1. CDR1 and CDR2 (germline): LNHDA, SQIVND (reference sequence).

This sequence joins TRBV28 and TRBJ1-4, with D possibly matching TRBD1 (5 bases). The germline V and J ends were trimmed by 4 bases and 0 bases, with 12 bases remaining between them. The germline gives CDR1 MDHEN, CDR2 SYDVKM. There are 16 residues in the CDR3. CDR3 in DNA: TGTGCCAGCAGTTCTCCTCGGGGGGCAACTAATGAAAAACTGTTTTTT. Protein: CASSSPRGATNEKLFF.

The V call is TRBV7-9, the J call TRBJ2-3; D may be TRBD2 (6 bases). Trimming left V 5 bases short and J 3 bases short, with 15 bases between. Germline V gives CDR1 SEHNR, CDR2 FQNEAQ (reference sequence). This CDR3 spans 15 amino acids. The CDR3 nucleotides read TGTGCCAGCAGCAGGCCCGGGAGTGGGACAGATACGCAGTATTTT. The encoded protein is CASSRPGSGTDTQYF.

The chain recombines TRBV4-1 with TRBJ2-5; D gene uncertain. CDR1 is MGHRA, CDR2 YSYEKL, per germline. CDR3 length: 14 amino acids. With 0 bases removed from V and 5 bases from J, the gap between germline ends came to 10 bases. CDR3 loop: CASSQEVRFETQYF. The CDR3 nucleotides are TGCGCCAGCAGCCAAGAAGTGAGGTTTGAGACCCAGTACTTC.

This clone was recorded a few times. The CDR3: CATSVGGEQYV. The CDR3 DNA sequence: TGTGCCACGTCTGTGGGGGGCGAGCAGTACGTC. The chain has TRBV2 and TRBJ2-7, with D perhaps matching TRBD2 (6 bases). The germline CDR1 and CDR2 sequences are SNHLY and FYNNEI. The CDR3 totals 11 residues. V shed 10 bases and J shed 6 bases, with 13 bases lying between them.

The genes are TRBV3-1 (or the pseudogene TRBV3-2) and TRBJ2-1; 9 bases fit TRBD2. Trimming took 6 bases from V and 5 from J; bases not matched to a gene: 5. Germline V gene data show CDR1 as LGHDT and CDR2 as YNNKEL (reference sequence). The CDR3 is 14 amino acids. CDR3 DNA: TGTGCCAGCAGGCTAGCGGGATCTGACAATGAGCAGTTCTTC. Encoded protein: CASRLAGSDNEQFF.

The CDR3 here is CASSSRLSEAFF. CDR3 coding DNA: TGTGCCAGCAGCTCCCGACTCAGCGAGGCGTTCTTC. V and J are TRBV3-1 (or the pseudogene TRBV3-2) and TRBJ2-1, with D hard to call. Germline V CDR1 and CDR2: LGHDT, YNNKEL (reference sequence). V was clipped by 5 bases and J by 15 bases, with 17 bases between them. This CDR3 spans 12 amino acids.

J is TRBJ1-5 and V is TRBV6-5; possibly TRBD1 for D (6 bases). The CDR3 extends over 15 amino acids. Germline CDR1 MNHEY, CDR2 SVGAGI. Trimming pared 6 bases from V and 4 bases from J, leaving 16 bases between. CDR3 region: CASRFAGQGNQPQHF. The CDR3 DNA reads as TGTGCCAGCAGGTTCGCCGGGCAGGGGAATCAGCCCCAGCATTTT.

The chain links TRBV14 to TRBJ1-1; 8 nucleotides match TRBD1. Losses at the gene ends were 4 bases for V and 2 bases for J; bases not matched to a gene: 6. The CDR3 spans 15 residues. Germline V CDR1 and CDR2: SGHDN, FVKESK. The CDR3: CASSRLDRGNTEAFF. CDR3 bases: TGTGCCAGCAGCCGCTTAGACAGGGGAAACACTGAAGCTTTCTTT.

CDR3 bases: TGTGCCTGCTCTTTAGGAAACACCATATATTTT. Amino acids: CACSLGNTIYF. J is TRBJ1-3 and V is TRBV30; D remains ambiguous. CDR1 is GTSNPN, CDR2 SVGIG, per germline (reference sequence). Between the trimmed V and J ends, which lost 6 bases and 4 bases, there was a span of 7 bases. There are 11 residues in the CDR3.

This clone has only a few counts. The chain has TRBV7-9 and TRBJ1-1; D is ambiguous. The germline CDR1 and CDR2 sequences are SEHNR and FQNEAQ (reference sequence). V lost 1 base and J 10 bases, leaving 10 bases between the germline ends. This CDR3 spans 12 amino acids. The CDR3 sequence: CASSLGGKAAFF. The CDR3 DNA sequence: TGTGCCAGCAGCTTAGGCGGGAAGGCAGCTTTCTTT.

This clone was recorded once. The V gene is TRBV9, the J gene TRBJ2-1; 9 positions agree with TRBD2. Unmatched junction bases numbered 6, after V lost 0 bases and J lost 8 bases. The germline V gene has CDR1 SGDLS and CDR2 YYNGEE. This CDR3 is built from 15 residues. DNA for the CDR3: TGTGCCAGCAGCGTAGCTAGCGGGGTTCTCTATGAGCAGTTCTTC. It yields the protein CASSVASGVLYEQFF. The full variable domain, its missing parts supplied by reference TRBV9 and TRBJ2-1, is DSGVTQTPKHLITATGQRVTLRCSPRSGDLSVYWYQQSLDQGLQFLIQYYNGEERAKGNILERFSAQQFPDLHSELNLSSLELGDSALYFCASSVASGVLYEQFFGPGTRLTVL.